This T cell receptor (beta chain) was captured in a study of beta chain features in type 1 diabetes. Study as a whole: Similarity in age, gender and cell yields was seen between patients and healthy donors. The examined sorted cells totaled around 100,000,000 across samples. Overall study results and limits: Type 1 diabetes patients had moderately but significantly shorter TCRB CDR3s in all four CD4+ subsets. PCR might show a preference for shorter templates, equally across patients and controls. The naive, central memory and Treg TCRB repertoires showed an apparent similarity that was greater among patients than among healthy donors.

The trim removed 4 bases at V and 6 bases at J, leaving 3 bases unmatched. This CDR3 is built from 14 residues. Germline V gives CDR1 KGHSH, CDR2 LQKENI. To note about this clone: The target antigen is unknown.

Expressed TCRB transcripts were sequenced because the isolated RNA had all been reverse transcribed beforehand. Clones were read by immunoSEQ multiplex PCR, and TCRdb kept only the in-frame ones, dropping some. This table has under 850,000 clones, about an eighth appearing once. The sequence derives from a young man with type 1 diabetes. Sequencing was performed on naive CD4+ T cells from blood. The gene calls are TRBV18 and TRBJ1-5; TRBD1 matches 10 bases. CDR3 nucleotide sequence: TGTGCCAGCTCACAAGGACAGGGGGTTCAGCCCCAGCATTTT. Protein: CASSQGQGVQPQHF.